This TCR beta chain was captured in a study of blood T cell repertoires in COVID-19. About the study: Sites across the United States, Italy and Spain contributed samples from acute and convalescent COVID-19. The analysed material was cDNA or gDNA that came from T cells, B-cell-depleted T cells, or PBMCs.

Germline loops: CDR1 SEHNR, CDR2 FQNEAQ (reference sequence). The CDR3 has 14 amino acids. Trimming took off 9 bases at V and 1 base at J, with 13 bases between the two ends. Clones were read by immunoSEQ multiplex PCR, and TCRdb kept only the in-frame ones, dropping some. The table lists under 300,000 clones, roughly nine tenths of them singletons, with 0.95% to 1.5% in the top ten. Participants came from about 23 US areas, aged roughly 18 to 90 years. The TCR originated in a human donor in a cohort exposed to, infected with or recovered from COVID-19 (not recorded which). The donor label of this sample is uncertain. The rearrangement links TRBV7-9 to TRBJ1-3; D possibly corresponds to TRBD1 (6 bases). The sample consisted of PBMCs or T cells enriched from blood (not recorded which). The CDR3 sequence is CASIPGVSGNTIYF. The DNA for the CDR3 is TGTGCCAGTATCCCAGGGGTATCTGGAAACACCATATATTTT.